Listed here are 4 T cell receptor beta chains from one sample, sequenced in a study of vaccination and CD4 T cells after COVID-19. TCRdb reprocessed the PCR reads with MiXCR, giving one entry per CDR3 protein. This table has about 36,000 distinct CDR3 sequences, 36% appearing once. Time point of the sample: late sampling 161 to 241 days after vaccination in three convalescent patients. Sequencing was performed on CD4+ T cells from blood, taken about 7 months after SARS-CoV-2 vaccination. Every receptor here comes from a human donor who had recovered from COVID-19.

V usage is TRBV19 and J usage is TRBJ1-5, with D maybe TRBD1 (5 bases). V shed 2 bases and J shed 6 bases, with 20 bases lying between them. The CDR3 is 17 residues long. Germline CDR1 LNHDA, CDR2 SQIVND (reference sequence). The DNA of the CDR3 is TGTGCCAGTAGTATAAGCCGAGAGACAGCGGTCGGTCAGCCCCAGCATTTT. Translation: CASSISRETAVGQPQHF.

This chain connects TRBV20-1 to TRBJ2-3; 13 bases are a match to TRBD2. The germline V gene has CDR1 DFQATT and CDR2 SNEGSKA (reference sequence). The CDR3 contains 14 residues. Germline trimming cut 4 bases from V and 4 bases from J; bases unmatched to any gene: 2. This CDR3 reads CSAKGLAGPDTQYF. The CDR3 DNA follows: TGCAGTGCTAAGGGACTAGCGGGACCAGATACGCAGTATTTT.

This sequence joins TRBV4-1 and TRBJ1-2, with D hard to call. CDR1 is MGHRA, CDR2 YSYEKL, per germline. Between the trimmed V and J ends, which lost 3 bases and 6 bases, there was a span of 14 bases. The CDR3 has 14 residues. The CDR3, as DNA: TGCGCCAGCAGCCAGGAAGAGATTCCCGATGGCTACACCTTC. It encodes CASSQEEIPDGYTF.

The V gene is TRBV15, the J gene TRBJ2-1, with 9 bases aligning to TRBD2. V lost 0 bases, J lost 7 bases, and 4 bases stayed unmatched. This CDR3 is 15 amino acids long. Germline V gene sequence: CDR1 LNHNV, CDR2 YYDKDF (reference sequence). The CDR3 protein is CATSREAGLANEQFF. The DNA of the CDR3 is TGTGCCACCAGCAGAGAAGCGGGACTAGCAAATGAGCAGTTCTTC.